In this sample, the clone carrying this T cell receptor (beta chain) turned up once. No antigen is known for it. 13 Jbeta primers and 60 Vbeta primers were used for the PCR. The table came from immunoSEQ multiplex PCR; TCRdb's copy has only in-frame clones and leaves some out. The sample gives under 150,000 clones, about 80% of which show up once; 4% is in the top ten. The data are from a study of cytomegalovirus exposure and HLA in healthy donors. Findings of the study overall: Later, an analysis showed that TCR beta chains associated with HLA were more clonally expanded than others that were equally common. Accurate prediction of HLA-A and HLA-B alleles (for most subjects) was reportedly achieved from TCR beta sequences.

The germline gives CDR1 MNHNS, CDR2 SASEGT. This CDR3 is built from 12 residues. V lost 7 bases and J lost 11, with 17 bases in between. Sequencing was done on a sample of PBMCs. The origin of this receptor is a middle-aged woman in good health and CMV-seronegative. The V call is TRBV6-1, the J call TRBJ1-1, with D maybe TRBD1 (5 bases). As DNA, the CDR3 is TGTGCCAGCACCGGAACCGGGACTTTGGCTTTCTTT. It is translated as CASTGTGTLAFF.